The 23 T cell receptor beta chains below come from one sample, sequenced in a study of regulatory T cells in long-lasting Graves disease. TCR beta libraries were built with iRepertoire HTBI primers and Arm-PCR of CDR3 regions. TCRdb passed the multiplex PCR reads through MiXCR, listing each CDR3 protein once. The sample shows 530,000 or so distinct CDR3 sequences, less than 15% of them seen only once. Specified time point: newly diagnosed GD, antithyroid drugs for less than 3 months. TCR sequences were obtained from RNA taken from PBMCs. The sample was also linked to a second study, of T cells in Graves' hyperthyroidism and ophthalmopathy.

The specimen comprised peripheral blood mononuclear cells (PBMCs), sampled at new diagnosis, from a patient treated with antithyroid drugs. The receptors shown here come from a man in his thirties or forties with Graves disease.

Regarding this clonotype: The junction shows a germline mismatch at one end, possibly a read error. V and J are TRBV2 and TRBJ1-2; the D is unclear. The CDR3 spans 13 residues. The V gene's germline CDR1 is SNHLY and CDR2 FYNNEI. CDR3 protein: CASSPLSHSGYTF. CDR3 DNA sequence: TGCGCCAGCAGCCCCCTGTCGCACAGTGGCTACACCTTC.

This clonotype appeared once. The J gene is TRBJ1-6, the V gene TRBV6-1, with D possibly TRBD1 on 5 matching bases. The germline CDR1 and CDR2 sequences are MNHNS and SASEGT. V lost 8 bases, J lost 7 bases, and 12 bases lay in between. This CDR3 region has 13 residues. CDR3 in DNA: TGTGCCAGCCGTCCGGGACCCAATTCACCCCTCCACTTT. This encodes CASRPGPNSPLHF.

A few counts support this clonotype. The rearrangement uses TRBV7-2 and TRBJ1-2, with 11 nucleotides matching TRBD1. The length of the CDR3 is 14 residues. The V gene's germline CDR1 is SGHTA and CDR2 FQGNSA. After removal of 7 bases from V and 6 bases from J, the junction contained 7 bases not matched to a gene. Here the CDR3 reads CASTRTGGADGYTF. DNA of the CDR3: TGTGCCAGCACCCGGACAGGGGGCGCGGATGGCTACACCTTC.

The V and J genes are TRBV5-4 and TRBJ1-4; D perhaps matches TRBD1 (5 bases). CDR3 length: 15 amino acids. V lost 4 bases and J lost 0, with 10 bases in between. CDR1 is SGHNT and CDR2 is YYREEE in the germline V gene (reference sequence). CDR3 bases: TGTGCCAGCAGCGGCGGGGCGGCAACTAATGAAAAACTGTTTTTT. This encodes CASSGGAATNEKLFF.

The J gene is TRBJ2-3, the V gene TRBV5-1; a weak D match, TRBD2 (6 bases). Germline values: CDR1 SGHRS, CDR2 YFSETQ. V lost 3 bases to trimming and J lost 6 bases, with 11 bases between them. The CDR3 totals 13 residues. CDR3 sequence reads: CASSSLLADTQYF. In DNA form, the CDR3 reads TGCGCCAGCAGCTCCTTACTAGCTGATACGCAGTATTTT.

The chain recombines TRBV14 with TRBJ1-1; D gene unclear. Germline CDR1 is SGHDN and CDR2 is FVKESK. Trimming removed 0 bases from V and 12 bases from J, with 17 bases in between. This CDR3 is built from 14 residues. CDR3 protein: CASSQDMGDVKTFF. CDR3 bases: TGTGCCAGCAGCCAAGACATGGGTGATGTGAAAACTTTCTTT.

The sample holds many counts of this clonotype. The chain has TRBV29-1 and TRBJ2-7, with a possible D match to TRBD1 (6 bases). Per germline, CDR1 SQVTM and CDR2 ANQGSEA. V dropped 6 bases and J dropped 6 bases, with 18 bases sitting between them. There are 13 residues in the CDR3. CDR3 coding DNA: TGCAGCGTCAGGGGACCCCAGGGAACCGAGCAGTACTTC. Protein sequence: CSVRGPQGTEQYF.

This clonotype occurred a few times. The V and J genes are TRBV4-1 and TRBJ2-7, with 8 bases lining up with TRBD1. Germline V gives CDR1 MGHRA, CDR2 YSYEKL. V was clipped by 3 bases and J by 4 bases; unmatched bases: 8. This CDR3 has 15 residues. The CDR3 spells CASSQRRGQGYEQYF. CDR3 DNA sequence: TGCGCCAGCAGCCAGCGCCGAGGACAGGGTTACGAGCAGTACTTC.

This clonotype was seen at least ten times. The V gene is TRBV20-1, the J gene TRBJ2-1; possible D gene TRBD1, 6 bases. V was clipped by 6 bases and J by 8 bases, with 20 bases between them. This CDR3 is built from 14 residues. Germline CDR1 is DFQATT and CDR2 is SNEGSKA (reference sequence). The chain's CDR3 is CSAHAAWGHHEQFF. DNA for the CDR3: TGCAGTGCCCACGCAGCTTGGGGGCACCATGAGCAGTTCTTC.

This clonotype was seen ten or more times. The chain couples TRBV6-8 to TRBJ2-1; maybe TRBD2 (5 bases). Germline assignment: CDR1 MNHGY and CDR2 SAAAGT. Trimming took off 2 bases at V and 9 bases at J, with 8 bases between the two ends. The CDR3 sequence is 12 residues long. CDR3 DNA: TGTGCCAGCAGTTACCGAGGGTTTGAGCAGTTCTTC. Amino acid sequence: CASSYRGFEQFF.

This clonotype has at least ten counts. The V and J genes are TRBV18 and TRBJ2-1; D gene unclear. Germline V gene sequence: CDR1 KGHSH, CDR2 LQKENI. The CDR3 is 12 residues long. Trimming left V 2 bases short and J 5 bases short, with 4 bases between. The DNA of the CDR3 is TGTGCCAGCTCACCAAGGGACAATGAGCAGTTCTTC. This encodes CASSPRDNEQFF.

This clonotype was counted many times. The chain is built from TRBV13 and TRBJ1-2; D not certain. The CDR3 contains 11 residues. Trimming removed 3 bases at V and 6 bases at J, with 5 bases between. Germline V gives CDR1 PRHDT, CDR2 FYEKMQ (reference sequence). For the CDR3, the DNA is TGTGCCAGCAGCTTGCCTCATGGCTACACCTTC. The encoded protein is CASSLPHGYTF.

This clonotype occurred many times. The CDR3 DNA reads as TGCAGTGCTAGATTTGGGGCTGGGAACACTGAAGCTTTCTTT. Protein sequence: CSARFGAGNTEAFF. V is TRBV20-1 and J is TRBJ1-1; D perhaps matches TRBD1 (5 bases). Trimming removed 2 bases from V and 1 base from J, with 11 bases in between. CDR1 DFQATT and CDR2 SNEGSKA come from the germline V gene (reference sequence). The CDR3 runs to 14 residues.

This clonotype was observed at least ten times. The V gene is TRBV3-1, the J gene TRBJ1-1; D unclear. Trimming stripped 8 bases from V and 0 bases from J, with 16 bases between. The CDR3 sequence is 15 residues long. CDR1 is LGHDT, CDR2 YNNKEL, per germline (reference sequence). The CDR3 here is CASGLGGLLNTEAFF. CDR3 in DNA: TGTGCCAGCGGCTTAGGAGGGCTCCTGAACACTGAAGCTTTCTTT. The whole variable domain, filled in from reference TRBV3-1 and TRBJ1-1, reads DTAVSQTPKYLVTQMGNDKSIKCEQNLGHDTMYWYKQDSKKFLKIMFSYNNKELIINETVPNRFSPKSPDKAHLNLHINSLELGDSAVYFCASGLGGLLNTEAFFGQGTRLTVV.

In this sample, this clonotype turned up many times. V is TRBV2 and J is TRBJ2-3; weak D call: TRBD2 (6 bases). This CDR3 has 13 amino acids. The V end was cut by 8 bases, the J end by 7 bases, with 16 bases between. The germline CDR1 and CDR2 sequences are SNHLY and FYNNEI. CDR3 region: CASPRGKGNTQYF. For the CDR3, the DNA is TGTGCCAGCCCCCGCGGGAAGGGGAATACGCAGTATTTT.

The chain carries TRBV6-2 or TRBV6-3 and TRBJ2-7, with 9 bases lining up with TRBD2. CDR1 MNHEY and CDR2 SVGEGT come from the germline V gene. V dropped 4 bases and J dropped 1; count of bases not matched to a gene: 5. The CDR3 contains 15 residues. The CDR3 loop is CASSWTLAGSYEQYF. Here the CDR3 DNA reads TGTGCCAGCAGTTGGACTCTAGCGGGATCCTACGAGCAGTACTTC.

This rearrangement joins TRBV30 to TRBJ2-7, with 10 bases lining up with TRBD2. The CDR3 length is 14 residues. In germline, CDR1 is GTSNPN, CDR2 SVGIG (reference sequence). Trimming at V came to 0 bases and at J to 2 bases, leaving 1 base not matched to a gene. The CDR3 loop reads CAWSVAGGPYEQYF. Written as DNA, the CDR3 is TGTGCCTGGAGTGTAGCGGGAGGGCCCTACGAGCAGTACTTC. Looking up the rest from reference TRBV30 and TRBJ2-7 gives the full variable domain: SQTIHQWPATLVQPVGSPLSLECTVEGTSNPNLYWYRQAAGRGLQLLFYSVGIGQISSEVPQNLSASRPQDRQFILSSKKLLLSDSGFYLCAWSVAGGPYEQYFGPGTRLTVT.

This clonotype was picked up many times. V and J are TRBV11-3 and TRBJ2-1; D not resolved. The V end lost 5 bases, the J end lost 1 base, and 9 bases lay between the germline ends. The CDR3 consists of 14 residues. Germline-derived CDR1 and CDR2 are SGHNT and YENEEA. The CDR3 protein is CASSTLGSYNEQFF. CDR3 nucleotides: TGTGCCAGCAGCACTCTCGGATCCTACAATGAGCAGTTCTTC.

The chain is built from TRBV7-9 and TRBJ2-1; D not certain. CDR3 length equals 11 residues. V lost 11 bases and J 9 bases, leaving 14 bases between the germline ends. Germline V gene sequence: CDR1 SEHNR, CDR2 FQNEAQ (reference sequence). The CDR3 DNA reads as TGTGCCGCCCTGAGGAGAAGTGAGCAGTTCTTC. Translating it yields CAALRRSEQFF.

The chain uses TRBV27 and TRBJ2-2; tentatively, D is TRBD2 (6 bases). Trimming took off 0 bases at V and 2 bases at J, with 10 bases between the two ends. The CDR3 sequence is 16 residues long. Germline-derived CDR1 and CDR2 are MNHEY and SMNVEV (reference sequence). CDR3 bases: TGTGCCAGCAGTTTATCGGGACTTCTTAACACCGGGGAGCTGTTTTTT. Its translation is CASSLSGLLNTGELFF.

This clonotype has more than one count but fewer than ten. The J gene is TRBJ1-1, the V gene TRBV7-9; perhaps TRBD1 as D (6 bases). Germline CDR1 is SEHNR and CDR2 is FQNEAQ (reference sequence). The CDR3 covers 17 residues. Trimming pared 5 bases from V and 5 bases from J, leaving 24 bases between. CDR3 in DNA: TGTGCCAGCAGCCACAGCACAACTACAGGGAGGGAAACTGAAGCTTTCTTT. It codes for CASSHSTTTGRETEAFF.

The chain carries TRBV3-1 and TRBJ2-7; D perhaps matches TRBD2 (7 bases). Trimming took 5 bases from V and 0 from J, leaving 11 bases between them. CDR3 length equals 14 residues. CDR1 is LGHDT, CDR2 YNNKEL, per germline (reference sequence). CDR3 region: CASSAGAASYEQYF. CDR3 DNA: TGTGCCAGCAGCGCGGGGGCGGCCTCCTACGAGCAGTACTTC.

In its sample, this clonotype was seen many times. The genes are TRBV18 and TRBJ1-1, with TRBD1 matching over 7 bases. The CDR3 loop spans 15 amino acids. V trimming: 3 bases; J trimming: 2 bases; junction bases outside the gene matches: 6. Germline CDR1 is KGHSH and CDR2 is LQKENI. Here the CDR3 DNA reads TGTGCCAGCTCACCCGGGACAGAGAGCAACACTGAAGCTTTCTTT. Translated, it gives CASSPGTESNTEAFF.